This T cell receptor (beta chain) was sequenced for a study of blood T cell repertoires in COVID-19. At the level of the study: T cells, B-cell-depleted T cells, or PBMCs provided the cDNA or gDNA that served as material.

Sequencing was performed with immunoSEQ multiplex PCR; in TCRdb, only in-frame clones are kept and a portion is missing. The sample contains around 320,000 clones, roughly 90% of which appear only once. Participant ages covered 18 to 89 years across 24 US areas. Exposed enrollees had met someone with a PCR-confirmed or clinician-diagnosed COVID-19 case at some point within the 2 weeks before study entry. Trimming left V 7 bases short and J 4 bases short, with 17 bases between. The CDR3 has 14 amino acids. The germline V gene encodes CDR1 ENHRY and CDR2 SYGVKD. The chain couples TRBV10-3 to TRBJ2-7, with a possible D match to TRBD2 (6 bases). The sequence was collected from a woman in her 30s who had been exposed to COVID-19. The sample comprised PBMCs or T cells enriched from blood (not recorded which). DNA for the CDR3: TGTGCCATCATGTCAGGTGGCGGGGTTTACGAGCAGTACTTC. Translated, it gives CAIMSGGGVYEQYF.